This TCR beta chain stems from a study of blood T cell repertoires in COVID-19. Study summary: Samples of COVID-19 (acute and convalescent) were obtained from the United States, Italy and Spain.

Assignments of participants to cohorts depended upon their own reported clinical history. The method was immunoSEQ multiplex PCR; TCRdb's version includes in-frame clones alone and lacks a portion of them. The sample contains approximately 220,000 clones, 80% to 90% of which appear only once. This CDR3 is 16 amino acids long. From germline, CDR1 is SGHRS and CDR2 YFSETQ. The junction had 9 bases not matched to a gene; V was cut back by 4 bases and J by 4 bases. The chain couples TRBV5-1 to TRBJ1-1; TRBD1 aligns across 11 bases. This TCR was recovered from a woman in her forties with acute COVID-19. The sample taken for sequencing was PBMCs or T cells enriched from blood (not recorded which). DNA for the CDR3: TGCGCCAGCAGCGCTACCGGACAGGGGGCGCGCACTGAAGCTTTCTTT. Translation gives CASSATGQGARTEAFF.